The rows below give T cell receptor beta chains drawn from one sample of a study of T cells after yellow fever vaccination. TCRdb independently ran MiXCR on the 5' RACE reads; one entry per CDR3 protein. Among just under 600,000 distinct CDR3 sequences, about 13% were seen once, and the ten largest hold roughly 13%. The sample in question was PBMCs, obtained on the day of the yellow fever booster vaccination. The receptors stem from a man aged 30 to 45 who received the YFV17D yellow fever vaccine. Each CDR3 is given with its conserved first and last residue. A D gene is named only where the DNA matches it firmly. Where a row states a size, it is once, few, many or the class of an expanded clone; other rows omit it.

v_gene,j_gene,d_gene,abundance,CDR3nt,CDR3aa
TRBV12-3/TRBV12-4,TRBJ1-5,NA,NA,TGTGCCAGCAGTTTGACAGCCCAGGGTCAGCCCCAGCATTTT,CASSLTAQGQPQHF
TRBV24-1,TRBJ2-5,NA,few,TGTGCCACCAGTGACCTTCAGACCCAGTACTTC,CATSDLQTQYF
TRBV6-5,TRBJ2-3,NA,few,TGTGCCAGCAGTTACCCCAACAGACCTAGCACAGATACGCAGTATTTT,CASSYPNRPSTDTQYF
TRBV25-1,TRBJ1-1,TRBD1,NA,TGTGCCAGCAGTGGACAGGGGTTGAACACTGAAGCTTTCTTT,CASSGQGLNTEAFF
TRBV6-1,TRBJ1-2,NA,NA,TGTGCCAGCAGTAGCGGCGACAAGGCTTATGGCTACACCTTC,CASSSGDKAYGYTF
TRBV5-1,TRBJ1-5,TRBD1,NA,TGCGCCAGCAGCACCGGACAGGGGGTCGGTCAGCCCCAGCATTTT,CASSTGQGVGQPQHF
TRBV18,TRBJ2-7,NA,few,TGTGCCAGCTCACCCCGGGACCACAGCTCCTACGAGCAGTACTTC,CASSPRDHSSYEQYF
TRBV7-2,TRBJ2-3,NA,NA,TGTGCCAGCAGCGAAGGGACTTCAGATACGCAGTATTTT,CASSEGTSDTQYF
TRBV14,TRBJ2-4,NA,few,TGTGCCAGCAGCCAAGCCGGGGGACCCCCGAACTTC,CASSQAGGPPNF
TRBV2,TRBJ1-2,NA,NA,TGTGCCAGCACTTGGAGGTCTTCCCTTTACTATGGCTACACCTTC,CASTWRSSLYYGYTF
TRBV30,TRBJ2-1,NA,few,TGTGCCTGGAGTGAGTTCGTTGGACCGTTCTTC,CAWSEFVGPFF
TRBV7-8,TRBJ2-7,TRBD2,many,TGTGCCAGCAGCTTAAAAGTTCGGGCTAGCGGTACAACCTACGAGCAGTACTTC,CASSLKVRASGTTYEQYF
TRBV5-4,TRBJ2-5,NA,NA,TGTGCCAGCAGCTTGGCCCCGGTTAGAGGCCAAGAGACCCAGTACTTC,CASSLAPVRGQETQYF
TRBV5-4,TRBJ2-1,TRBD2,NA,TGTGCCAGCAGCTTGGCTAGCGGGAGAGCACATGAGCAGTTCTTC,CASSLASGRAHEQFF
TRBV5-1,TRBJ2-7,NA,few,TGCGCCAGCAGCTTGGGACAGATGTACGAGCAGTACTTC,CASSLGQMYEQYF
TRBV20-1,TRBJ2-2,NA,NA,TGCTGTGCTAGAGGCTTAGAGCCGGACCTGAACACCGGGGAGCTGTTTTTT,CCARGLEPDLNTGELFF
TRBV20-1,TRBJ2-3,NA,NA,TGCAGTGCTAGAGTCCGGGATCGCACAGATACGCAGTATTTT,CSARVRDRTDTQYF
TRBV5-1,TRBJ1-1,NA,few,TGCGCCAGCAGCTTGGAATCTCGGGCTAACACTGAAGCTTTCTTT,CASSLESRANTEAFF
TRBV7-2,TRBJ2-5,NA,few,TGTGCCAGCAGTCGAGTGCGCGGCCAGTTTCAAGAGACCCAGTACTTC,CASSRVRGQFQETQYF
TRBV7-2,TRBJ2-3,NA,few,TGTGCCAGCAGCTTCACACTAGCTGGGGTCACAGATACGCAGTATTTT,CASSFTLAGVTDTQYF
TRBV7-2,TRBJ2-3,TRBD2,NA,TGTGCCAGTACTAGCGGAACCCAAGCTACGCAGTATTTT,CASTSGTQATQYF
TRBV5-1,TRBJ2-3,NA,many,TGCGCCAGCAGCTCAGACAGGCCTGGGGGCAAAAGGGGAGATACGCAGTATTTT,CASSSDRPGGKRGDTQYF
TRBV4-3,TRBJ2-5,TRBD1,few,TGCGCCAGCAGCCTCTGGACAGGGGAGAGGACCCAGTACTTC,CASSLWTGERTQYF
TRBV6-2/TRBV6-3,TRBJ2-1,NA,few,TGTGCCAGCAGTTATTTCGCAGTCTACAATGAGCAGTTCTTC,CASSYFAVYNEQFF
TRBV11-2,TRBJ2-7,TRBD2,few,TGTGCCAGCAGCCGCGAGCGGGAGGCATCCTACGAGCAGTACTTC,CASSREREASYEQYF
TRBV10-1,TRBJ1-1,TRBD1,NA,TGCGCCAGCAGCATGGGGGGGACAGCGAACACTGAAGCTTTCTTT,CASSMGGTANTEAFF
TRBV27,TRBJ1-6,NA,few,TGTGCCAGCAGTTTAATAGGGGCGCGGGGTTCACCCCTCCACTTT,CASSLIGARGSPLHF
TRBV5-1,TRBJ2-1,NA,few,TGCGCCAGCAGGCGAAGCGAATACAATGAGCAGTTCTTC,CASRRSEYNEQFF
TRBV7-2,TRBJ2-7,NA,NA,TGTGCCAGCAGCTCACAGAGTTTCTACGAGCAGTACTTC,CASSSQSFYEQYF
TRBV12-3/TRBV12-4,TRBJ1-5,NA,NA,TGTGCCAGCAGAAAACCTGGGGTTTCCCAGCCCCAGCATTTT,CASRKPGVSQPQHF
TRBV20-1,TRBJ2-4,NA,NA,TGCAGTGCCCGACGACGAGGTCGGGACATTCAGTACTTC,CSARRRGRDIQYF
TRBV5-1,TRBJ2-2,TRBD1,NA,TGCGCCAGCAGCTTGGCCGGGACAGGTGGGACCGGGGAGCTGTTTTTT,CASSLAGTGGTGELFF